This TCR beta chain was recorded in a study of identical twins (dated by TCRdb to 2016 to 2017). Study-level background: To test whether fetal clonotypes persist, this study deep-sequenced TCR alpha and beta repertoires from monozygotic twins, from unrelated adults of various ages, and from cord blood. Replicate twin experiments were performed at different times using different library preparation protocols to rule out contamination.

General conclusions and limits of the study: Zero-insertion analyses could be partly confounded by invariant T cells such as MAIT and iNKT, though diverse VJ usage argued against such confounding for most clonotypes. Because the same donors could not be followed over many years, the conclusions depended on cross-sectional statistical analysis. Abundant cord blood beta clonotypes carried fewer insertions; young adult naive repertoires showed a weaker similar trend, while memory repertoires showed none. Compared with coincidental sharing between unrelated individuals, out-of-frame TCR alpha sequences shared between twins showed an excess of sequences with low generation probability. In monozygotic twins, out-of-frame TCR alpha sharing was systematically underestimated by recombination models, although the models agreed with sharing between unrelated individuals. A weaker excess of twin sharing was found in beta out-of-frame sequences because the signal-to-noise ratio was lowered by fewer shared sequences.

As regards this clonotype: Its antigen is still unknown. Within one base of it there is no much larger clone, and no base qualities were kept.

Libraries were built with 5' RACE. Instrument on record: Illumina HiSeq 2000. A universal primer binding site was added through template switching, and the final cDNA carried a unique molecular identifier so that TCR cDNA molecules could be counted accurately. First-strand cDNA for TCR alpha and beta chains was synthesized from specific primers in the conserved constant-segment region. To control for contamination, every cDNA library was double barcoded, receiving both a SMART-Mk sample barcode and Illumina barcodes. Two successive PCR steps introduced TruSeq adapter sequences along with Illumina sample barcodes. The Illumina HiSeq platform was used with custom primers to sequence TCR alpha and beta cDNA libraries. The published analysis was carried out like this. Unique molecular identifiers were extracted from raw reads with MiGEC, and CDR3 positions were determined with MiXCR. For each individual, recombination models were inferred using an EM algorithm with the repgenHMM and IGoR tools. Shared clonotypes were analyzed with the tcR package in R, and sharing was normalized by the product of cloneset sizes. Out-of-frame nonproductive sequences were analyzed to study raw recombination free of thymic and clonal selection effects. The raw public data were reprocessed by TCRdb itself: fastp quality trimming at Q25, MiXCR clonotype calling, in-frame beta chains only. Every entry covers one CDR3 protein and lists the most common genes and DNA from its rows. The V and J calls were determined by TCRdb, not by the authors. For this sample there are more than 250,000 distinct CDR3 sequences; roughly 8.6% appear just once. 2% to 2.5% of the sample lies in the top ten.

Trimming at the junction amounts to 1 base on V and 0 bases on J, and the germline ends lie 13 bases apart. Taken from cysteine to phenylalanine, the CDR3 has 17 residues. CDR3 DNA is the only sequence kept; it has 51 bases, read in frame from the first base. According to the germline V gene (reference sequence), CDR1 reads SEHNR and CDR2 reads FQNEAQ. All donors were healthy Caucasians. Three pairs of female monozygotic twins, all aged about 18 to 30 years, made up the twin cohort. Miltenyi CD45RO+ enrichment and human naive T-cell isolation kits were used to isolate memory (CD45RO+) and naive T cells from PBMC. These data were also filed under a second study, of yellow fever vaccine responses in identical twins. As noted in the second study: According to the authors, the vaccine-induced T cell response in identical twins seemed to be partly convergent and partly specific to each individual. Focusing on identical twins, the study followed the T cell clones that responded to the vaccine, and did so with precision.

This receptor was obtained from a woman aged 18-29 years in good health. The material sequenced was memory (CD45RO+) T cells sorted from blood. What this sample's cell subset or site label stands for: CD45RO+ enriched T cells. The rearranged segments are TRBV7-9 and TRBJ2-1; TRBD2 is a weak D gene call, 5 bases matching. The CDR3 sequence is CASSLEPAASSYNEQFF. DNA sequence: TGTGCCAGCAGCTTAGAGCCAGCGGCGTCCTCCTACAATGAGCAGTTCTTC. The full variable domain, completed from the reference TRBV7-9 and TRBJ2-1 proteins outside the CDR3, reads DTGVSQNPRHKITKRGQNVTFRCDPISEHNRLYWYRQTLGQGPEFLTYFQNEAQLEKSRLLSDRFSAERPKGSFSTLEIQRTEQGDSAMYLCASSLEPAASSYNEQFFGPGTRLTVL.